This T cell receptor (beta chain) derives from a study of blood T cell repertoires in COVID-19. Study summary: Acute and convalescent COVID-19 specimens originated in the United States, Italy and Spain. PBMCs, B-cell-depleted T cells, or T cells were the source of the cDNA or gDNA that made up the material.

CDR1 is MNHEY, CDR2 SVGAGI, per germline. This CDR3 spans 14 amino acids. Trimming cost V 0 bases and J 2 bases, with 8 bases left between them. This clone was picked up one time. Original methodology: Scientists estimated how many nucleated cells there were by amplifying reference gene primers. Assay used: immunoSEQ multiplex PCR; TCRdb lists only in-frame clones, some missing. V, J and clone size are taken as reported in that table, and D and trimming were inferred from the DNA itself. The data show about 110,000 clones, 69% seen once. Specimen: peripheral blood. This chain links TRBV6-5 with TRBJ2-7; D gene ambiguous. The clonotype comes from a man older than 75 with acute or convalescent COVID-19. CDR3 sequence: CASSYSVAAYEQYF. The CDR3, as DNA: TGTGCCAGCAGTTACTCAGTGGCCGCCTACGAGCAGTACTTC.